This TCR beta chain was recorded in a study of blood T cell repertoires in COVID-19. About the study: Spain, Italy and the United States supplied samples that represented acute and convalescent COVID-19. The analysed material was cDNA or gDNA that came from T cells, B-cell-depleted T cells, or PBMCs.

The authors' processing: The assay estimated nucleated cells by amplifying reference gene primers. Method: immunoSEQ multiplex PCR; TCRdb's copy keeps in-frame clones and lacks some. That table supplies the V and J calls and clone size; D and trimming were determined from the DNA. The table has about 140,000 clones, about four fifths seen once. From germline, CDR1 is MNHEY and CDR2 SVGEGT. V lost 6 bases, J lost 8 bases, and 20 bases lay in between. The CDR3 runs to 15 residues. This clone was counted a single time. Input material: peripheral blood. This chain joins TRBV6-2 or TRBV6-3 and TRBJ2-1, with a weak D call TRBD2 (5 bases). This TCR was sampled from a man aged 65 to 85 who had recovered from COVID-19. The CDR3 DNA reads TGTGCCAGCAGCGAACATCGGAGCGCCGGGGATGAGCAGTTCTTC. Translation: CASSEHRSAGDEQFF.